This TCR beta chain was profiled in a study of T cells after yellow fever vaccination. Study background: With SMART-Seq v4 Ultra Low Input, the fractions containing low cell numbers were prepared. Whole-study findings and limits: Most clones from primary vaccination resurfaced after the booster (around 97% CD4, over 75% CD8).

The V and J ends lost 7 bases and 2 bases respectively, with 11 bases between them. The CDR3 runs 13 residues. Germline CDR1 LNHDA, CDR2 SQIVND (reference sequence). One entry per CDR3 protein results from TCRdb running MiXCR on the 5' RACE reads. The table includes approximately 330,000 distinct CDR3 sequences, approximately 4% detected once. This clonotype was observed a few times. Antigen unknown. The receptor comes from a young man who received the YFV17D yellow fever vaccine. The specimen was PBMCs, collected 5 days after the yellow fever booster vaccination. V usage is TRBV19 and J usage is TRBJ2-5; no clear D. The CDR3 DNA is TGTGCCAGTAAGGGCCGGAGACAAGAGACCCAGTACTTC. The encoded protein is CASKGRRQETQYF. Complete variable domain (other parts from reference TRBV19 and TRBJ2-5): DGGITQSPKYLFRKEGQNVTLSCEQNLNHDAMYWYRQDPGQGLRLIYYSQIVNDFQKGDIAEGYSVSREKKESFPLTVTSAQKNPTAFYLCASKGRRQETQYFGPGTRLLVL.